Following are 22 T cell receptor beta chains from one sample sequenced in a study of T cell clonality in common variable immunodeficiency. Only in-frame clones appear in the TCRdb table, and some are missing; sequencing was by immunoSEQ multiplex PCR. Observed in the sample are roughly 60,000 clones, none of them singletons. Source material: peripheral blood mononuclear cells. All receptors derive from a person aged 18-70 years in good health.

This clone was observed a handful of times. The sequenced CDR3 bases are TGCGCCAGCAGCTTGGTAGCGGATCAAGAGACC. Amino acid sequence: CASSLVADQET. The whole CDR3 reads CASSLVADQETQYF. The J gene is TRBJ2-5, the V gene TRBV5-1; weak D call: TRBD2 (6 bases). The read falls 3 residues short of the CDR3 end, and the missing part is taken from the germline J gene. The CDR3 has 14 residues. V lost 0 bases to trimming and J lost 2 bases, with 8 bases between them. Germline V gene lookup returns CDR1 SGHRS and CDR2 YFSETQ. The complete variable domain, with remaining parts taken from reference TRBV5-1 and TRBJ2-5, reads KAGVTQTPRYLIKTRGQQVTLSCSPISGHRSVSWYQQTPGQGLQFLFEYFSETQRNKGNFPGRFSGRQFSNSRSEMNVSTLELGDSALYLCASSLVADQETQYFGPGTRLLVL.

The sample holds many counts of this clone. The sequenced fragment ends 3 residues before the CDR3 boundary, so the rest is inferred from the germline J gene. The chain joins TRBV18 to TRBJ1-4; TRBD1 might be the D (5 bases). The CDR3 runs to 13 residues. Trimming removed 5 bases at V and 7 bases at J, with 11 bases between. Germline V gene data show CDR1 as KGHSH and CDR2 as LQKENI. The CDR3 protein is CASSSRDSEKLFF. The sequenced CDR3 bases are TGTGCCAGCTCATCAAGAGACAGTGAAAAA.

At least ten counts were recorded for this clone. The sequence runs out 3 residues before the end of the CDR3; the remainder is reconstructed from the germline J gene. This chain links TRBV28 with TRBJ1-1; possible D gene TRBD1, 5 bases. Trimming removed 6 bases at V and 1 base at J, with 18 bases between. Germline V CDR1 and CDR2: MDHEN, SYDVKM. The CDR3 has 16 amino acids. The chain's CDR3 is CASRSYQGGANTEAFF. The sequenced part of the CDR3 DNA is TGTGCCAGCAGGTCCTATCAGGGAGGGGCGAACACTGAA.

Regarding this clone: Read data end 3 residues before the CDR3 end; the end is taken from the germline J gene. The gene calls are TRBV7-8 and TRBJ2-1, with a weak D call TRBD1 (6 bases). Trimming removed 4 bases at V and 7 bases at J, with 20 bases between. This CDR3 has 16 residues. Germline CDR1 reads SGHVS; CDR2 reads FQNEAQ. Partial CDR3 DNA: TGTGCCAGCAGCTCCCCAACCGGGACAATGAAGAATGAG. It translates to CASSSPTGTMKNE. The whole CDR3 sequence is CASSSPTGTMKNEQFF.

This clone has at least ten counts. With the read ending 3 residues before the CDR3 end, the germline J gene is used to fill in that end. The chain uses TRBV19 and TRBJ2-2; a possible D gene is TRBD1 (6 bases). The CDR3 has 13 residues. V lost 6 bases and J lost 5, with 10 bases in between. Germline CDR1 is LNHDA and CDR2 is SQIVND (reference sequence). The DNA read from the CDR3 is TGTGCCAGTAGGGCTAGGGGGACCGGGGAG. Its protein is CASRARGTGE. The whole CDR3 is CASRARGTGELFF.

This clone was recorded at least ten times. The read ends 3 residues early relative to the CDR3; the germline J gene fills the gap. V is TRBV6-2 or TRBV6-3 and J is TRBJ1-5; unclear D gene. Trimming took off 1 base at V and 6 bases at J, with 10 bases between the two ends. CDR3 length equals 14 residues. CDR1 is MNHEY and CDR2 is SVGEGT in the germline V gene. CDR3 bases read: TGTGCCAGCAGTTACTTCGGGGAAGGTCAGCCC. It specifies CASSYFGEGQP. The whole CDR3 region reads CASSYFGEGQPQHF.

This clone was counted at least ten times. The read comes to an end 3 residues before the CDR3 does, leaving the germline J gene to fill in the end. This chain uses TRBV20-1 with TRBJ2-7; 8 bases agree with TRBD2. CDR1 and CDR2 (germline): DFQATT, SNEGSKA (reference sequence). The V and J ends lost 3 bases and 3 bases, in that order; junction bases with no gene match: 7. This CDR3 has 14 residues. Here the CDR3 reads CSASALAEIYEQYF. The sequenced CDR3 bases are TGCAGTGCTAGTGCACTAGCGGAGATCTACGAG.

This clone was seen many times. Read sequence stops 3 residues before the CDR3 end, and the germline J gene provides the missing end. The V gene is TRBV14, the J gene TRBJ1-6; 10 nucleotides align to TRBD1. Trimming took 4 bases from V and 4 from J; bases not matched to a gene: 4. The CDR3 consists of 16 residues. CDR1 and CDR2 (germline): SGHDN, FVKESK. The CDR3 bases that were read are TGTGCCAGCAGCCCGACAGGGGGCCAATATAATTCACCC. This gives the protein CASSPTGGQYNSP. The whole CDR3 is CASSPTGGQYNSPLHF.

Ten or more counts support this clone. The DNA ends 3 residues before the CDR3 does, and the rest of the CDR3 is filled in from the germline J gene. V is TRBV7-8 and J is TRBJ2-7, with no clear D. CDR1 is SGHVS, CDR2 FQNEAQ, per germline. V lost 1 base and J lost 0, with 7 bases in between. This CDR3 region has 14 residues. The DNA read from the CDR3 is TGTGCCAGCAGCTTAGGGCGGAGCTCCTACGAG. It specifies CASSLGRSSYE. The entire CDR3 sequence reads CASSLGRSSYEQYF.

In this sample, this clone turned up many times. The read stops 3 residues short of the end of the CDR3; the missing end is completed from the germline J gene. The J gene is TRBJ2-1, the V gene TRBV9; weak D call: TRBD2 (5 bases). The V gene's germline CDR1 is SGDLS and CDR2 YYNGEE. Trimming took off 4 bases at V and 6 bases at J, with 14 bases between the two ends. This CDR3 contains 14 residues. This CDR3 reads CASSLARLGNEQFF. The CDR3 DNA, read in part, is TGTGCCAGCAGCCTAGCTAGATTGGGCAATGAG.

This clone was observed many times. The read ends 3 residues early relative to the CDR3; the germline J gene fills the gap. The chain combines TRBV5-1 with TRBJ2-7, with D possibly being TRBD1 (5 bases). V was pared by 0 bases and J by 6 bases, with 10 bases between. The CDR3 is made up of 13 amino acids. Germline V lookup: CDR1 SGHRS, CDR2 YFSETQ. CDR3 DNA (partial): TGCGCCAGCAGCTTGGAAGGTACAGGCGAG. It translates to CASSLEGTGE. The entire CDR3 protein is CASSLEGTGEQYF. Supplemented by reference TRBV5-1 and TRBJ2-7, the full variable domain reads KAGVTQTPRYLIKTRGQQVTLSCSPISGHRSVSWYQQTPGQGLQFLFEYFSETQRNKGNFPGRFSGRQFSNSRSEMNVSTLELGDSALYLCASSLEGTGEQYFGPGTRLTVT.

This clone was seen only a few times. The sequenced part of the CDR3 DNA is TGCGCCAGCAGTGTCAGGCTAGCGGAAACCTACGAG. Encoded protein: CASSVRLAETYE. The CDR3 reads in full as CASSVRLAETYEQYF. The chain recombines TRBV10-1 with TRBJ2-7; 7 bases are a match to TRBD2. The CDR3 extends 3 residues past the end of the read, so its final part is completed from the germline J gene. Looked up from germline, CDR1 is WNHNN and CDR2 is SYGVQD (reference sequence). Trimming took 4 bases from V and 2 from J; bases not matched to a gene: 8. The length of the CDR3 is 15 residues.

Many counts were recorded for this clone. The CDR3 extends 3 residues past the end of the read, so its final part is completed from the germline J gene. The chain employs TRBV7-9 and TRBJ2-2; D call uncertain. Germline V CDR1 and CDR2: SEHNR, FQNEAQ (reference sequence). The CDR3 is 13 amino acids. Trimming stripped 8 bases from V and 2 bases from J, with 9 bases between. This CDR3 is CASGSDNTGELFF. Incomplete CDR3 DNA: TGTGCCAGCGGAAGCGACAACACCGGGGAG.

This clone was picked up many times. The read stops 3 residues short of the end of the CDR3; the missing end is completed from the germline J gene. This chain links TRBV7-9 with TRBJ2-1, with 13 bases that match TRBD2. The CDR3 runs 15 residues. V shed 5 bases, J shed 6 bases, and the junction held 4 bases outside the gene matches. Germline-derived CDR1 and CDR2 are SEHNR and FQNEAQ (reference sequence). The CDR3 region is CASSKWTSGSNEQFF. The sequenced part of the CDR3 DNA is TGTGCCAGCAGCAAGTGGACTAGCGGGAGCAATGAG. Supplemented by reference TRBV7-9 and TRBJ2-1, the full variable domain reads DTGVSQNPRHKITKRGQNVTFRCDPISEHNRLYWYRQTLGQGPEFLTYFQNEAQLEKSRLLSDRFSAERPKGSFSTLEIQRTEQGDSAMYLCASSKWTSGSNEQFFGPGTRLTVL.

This clone has a count of ten or more. The observed sequence ends 3 residues before the CDR3 terminus, with the missing tail filled in from the germline J gene. The gene calls are TRBV5-1 and TRBJ2-3; D gene ambiguous. Looked up from germline, CDR1 is SGHRS and CDR2 is YFSETQ. V was pared by 3 bases and J by 0 bases, with 11 bases between. The CDR3 is 15 residues long. CDR3: CASSSTTYSTDTQYF. The DNA read from the CDR3 is TGCGCCAGCAGCTCTACCACCTATAGCACAGATACG.

At least ten counts were recorded for this clone. CDR3 amino acids: CSARSKTGTLYNEQFF. The sequenced part of the CDR3 DNA is TGCAGTGCTAGATCGAAGACAGGGACCCTTTACAATGAG. V is TRBV20-1 and J is TRBJ2-1, with 7 bases lining up with TRBD1. The read is 3 residues too short to cover the CDR3 end, so that end is filled in from the germline J gene. Trimming at V came to 2 bases and at J to 4 bases, leaving 11 bases not matched to a gene. This CDR3 region has 16 residues. Germline V gene data show CDR1 as DFQATT and CDR2 as SNEGSKA (reference sequence).

This clone was counted only a few times. The read ends 3 residues shy of where the CDR3 ends; the end is completed using the germline J gene. This chain links TRBV5-1 with TRBJ2-7, with D perhaps matching TRBD2 (5 bases). Germline-derived CDR1 and CDR2 are SGHRS and YFSETQ. The CDR3 runs 18 residues. Deletions cut 4 bases from V and 3 bases from J, with 26 bases between. The sequenced CDR3 bases are TGCGCCAGCAGCCTAGGCGGGCCGGGGAAGAGGGAACGCTACGAG. Translating gives CASSLGGPGKRERYE. The whole CDR3 region reads CASSLGGPGKRERYEQYF. Full variable domain (missing parts from reference TRBV5-1 and TRBJ2-7): KAGVTQTPRYLIKTRGQQVTLSCSPISGHRSVSWYQQTPGQGLQFLFEYFSETQRNKGNFPGRFSGRQFSNSRSEMNVSTLELGDSALYLCASSLGGPGKRERYEQYFGPGTRLTVT.

This clone was detected ten times or more. With the read ending 3 residues before the CDR3 end, the germline J gene is used to fill in that end. The rearrangement joins TRBV18 to TRBJ2-7, with 10 bases lining up with TRBD1. J was trimmed by 6 bases and V by 4 bases; bases with no gene match: 12. In germline, CDR1 is KGHSH, CDR2 LQKENI. The CDR3 loop spans 16 amino acids. The CDR3 sequence is CASSRGTGDSGGEQYF. The part of the CDR3 DNA that was read is TGTGCCAGCTCACGCGGGACAGGGGACTCTGGAGGCGAG.

This clone showed up many times. The read ends 3 residues early relative to the CDR3; the germline J gene fills the gap. The V gene is TRBV15, the J gene TRBJ1-1, with D possibly matching TRBD1 (5 bases). CDR1 and CDR2 from the germline V gene are LNHNV and YYDKDF (reference sequence). CDR3 length equals 13 residues. CDR3 protein: CATSRDEGVGAFF. Partial CDR3 DNA: TGTGCCACCAGCAGAGATGAAGGGGTGGGA.

This clone came up many times. CDR3 region: CASSPSRSSYEQYF. The CDR3 DNA, read in part, is TGTGCCAGCAGCCCTAGCAGGAGCTCCTACGAG. V and J are TRBV7-2 and TRBJ2-7; possibly TRBD2 for D (5 bases). The CDR3 end is not reached by the read, which stops 3 residues before it; the germline J gene fills it in. CDR3 length: 14 residues. The germline CDR1 and CDR2 sequences are SGHTA and FQGNSA. V was shortened by 5 bases and J by 0 bases, with 11 bases between the two germline ends.

This clone was counted ten times or more. The CDR3 is cut off 3 residues early in the read; its end comes from the germline J gene. The J gene is TRBJ2-7, the V gene TRBV5-1; 10 nucleotides agree with TRBD2. Germline V gives CDR1 SGHRS, CDR2 YFSETQ. V gave up 3 bases and J gave up 3 bases; unmatched junction bases: 9. The length of the CDR3 is 16 residues. The sequenced part of the CDR3 DNA is TGCGCCAGCAGCTCCCGAGCAGCGGGAGGGGTCTACGAG. This encodes CASSSRAAGGVYE. The full CDR3 sequence reads CASSSRAAGGVYEQYF.

This clone was observed at least ten times. The read is 3 residues too short to cover the CDR3 end, so that end is filled in from the germline J gene. V is TRBV2 and J is TRBJ2-1, with 15 bases lining up with TRBD2. The CDR3 sequence is 15 residues long. CDR1 is SNHLY, CDR2 FYNNEI, per germline. V lost 8 bases to trimming and J lost 6 bases; unmatched junction nucleotides: 5. Incomplete CDR3 DNA: TGTGCCAGCTCACCGGGACTAGCGGGAGGCAATGAG. Translation: CASSPGLAGGNE. The whole CDR3 sequence reads CASSPGLAGGNEQFF. Using reference TRBV2 and TRBJ2-1 for the parts outside the CDR3, the full variable domain is EPEVTQTPSHQVTQMGQEVILRCVPISNHLYFYWYRQILGQKVEFLVSFYNNEISEKSEIFDDQFSVERPDGSNFTLKIRSTKLEDSAMYFCASSPGLAGGNEQFFGPGTRLTVL.